This T cell receptor (beta chain) was captured in a study of neoadjuvant anti-PD-1 for oral cavity cancer. Study in general: Most patients had three to four biweekly doses of 3 mg/kg nivolumab before resection. Patients without progression received a fourth nivolumab dose around day 43, then surgical resection on days 50-56.

Time point specified: after neoadjuvant nivolumab, at surgical resection. Patients had newly diagnosed, untreated stage II-IVA oral cavity squamous cell carcinoma. TCRdb's table, derived via immunoSEQ multiplex PCR, lists solely in-frame clones and lacks some. This table holds more than 12,000 clones, about two thirds found once. Material: PBMCs, obtained after nivolumab (anti-PD-1) treatment. The receptor was isolated from a person aged 35-79 years with oral cavity squamous cell carcinoma.

CDR3 residues: CASSLGTSGDNEQFF. The CDR3 region has the DNA TGTGCCAGCAGTTTGGGGACTAGCGGTGACAATGAGCAGTTCTTC. The chain has TRBV27 and TRBJ2-1, with TRBD2 identical over 11 bases. V shed 3 bases and J 5 bases; nucleotides not matched to a gene: 3. The CDR3 covers 15 residues. Germline CDR1 MNHEY, CDR2 SMNVEV (reference sequence).